This T cell receptor beta chain emerged from a study of cytomegalovirus exposure and HLA in healthy donors. The PCR ran on 60 Vbeta and 13 Jbeta primers. Libraries were prepared by immunoSEQ multiplex PCR; TCRdb keeps only in-frame clonotypes and omits some of them. The sample lists 150,000 to 200,000 clones; about four fifths were seen once. After removal of 1 base from V and 2 bases from J, the junction contained 12 bases not matched to a gene. Germline V lookup: CDR1 SGHTA, CDR2 FQGNSA. This CDR3 comprises 18 residues. Overall study findings and caveats: When analyzed later, a missense DCLRE1C variant was found to be linked to TCR beta V- and J-gene trimming. Earlier analysis looked at TCR beta V segments, and most were productive about 90% or about 30% of the time.

Turning to this clone: Its antigen is as yet unknown.

The sequenced sample was PBMCs. The receptor was isolated from a woman under 30 in good health and CMV-seropositive. This chain connects TRBV7-2 to TRBJ2-5, with 8 nucleotides matching TRBD1. The CDR3 region is CASSLEDWWTGFQETQYF. The CDR3 DNA follows: TGTGCCAGCAGCTTAGAAGACTGGTGGACAGGGTTTCAAGAGACCCAGTACTTC.